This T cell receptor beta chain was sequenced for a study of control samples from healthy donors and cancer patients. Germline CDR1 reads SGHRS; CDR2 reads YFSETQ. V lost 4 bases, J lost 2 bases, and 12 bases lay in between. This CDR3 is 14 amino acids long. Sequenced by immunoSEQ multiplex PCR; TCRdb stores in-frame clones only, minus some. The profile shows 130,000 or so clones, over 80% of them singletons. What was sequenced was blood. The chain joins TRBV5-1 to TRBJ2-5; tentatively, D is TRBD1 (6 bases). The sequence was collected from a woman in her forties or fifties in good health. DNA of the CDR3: TGCGCCAGCAGCGCGGACAGCAAACAAGAGACCCAGTACTTC. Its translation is CASSADSKQETQYF.